A selection of T cell receptor beta chains follows, all from one sample in a study of blood T cell repertoires in COVID-19. Profiling relied on immunoSEQ multiplex PCR, and the TCRdb table lists in-frame clones only, not all of them. Seen here are fewer than 300,000 clones, 80% to 90% observed once, and the top ten hold around 0.84%. Source material: peripheral blood. These receptor sequences come from a man aged 30 to 39 with acute or convalescent COVID-19. Each CDR3 is given with its conserved first and last residue. D genes are given only for firm matches. The size field is filled for only some rows; it gives once, few, many or a size class.

few | TRBJ1-4 | TRBD1 | TRBV4-2 | CASSQVTGRGVEKLFF | TGTGCCAGCAGCCAAGTCACGGGCAGGGGGGTTGAAAAACTGTTTTTT
NA | TRBJ1-2 | NA | TRBV5-1 | CASSPGNGAGYGYTF | TGCGCCAGCAGCCCAGGGAACGGCGCCGGCTATGGCTACACCTTC
NA | TRBJ1-5 | NA | TRBV19 | CASSIVVLENQPQHF | TGTGCCAGTAGTATAGTAGTCCTAGAAAATCAGCCCCAGCATTTT
NA | TRBJ1-6 | TRBD1 | TRBV5-1 | CASSLTGGTGSPLHF | TGCGCCAGCAGCTTGACAGGGGGAACTGGCTCACCCCTCCACTTT
NA | TRBJ2-3 | NA | TRBV10-2 | CATTLRPSDTQYF | TGCGCCACTACACTAAGGCCGTCGGATACGCAGTATTTT
NA | TRBJ1-2 | NA | TRBV2 | CASRVDGGDGYTF | TGTGCCAGCAGAGTAGACGGGGGGGATGGCTACACCTTC
NA | TRBJ2-7 | TRBD2 | TRBV5-1 | CASSFFSGNSYEQYF | TGCGCCAGCAGCTTTTTTAGCGGGAACTCCTACGAGCAGTACTTC
NA | TRBJ2-7 | NA | TRBV11-2 | CASSLAVVYEQYF | TGTGCCAGCAGCTTAGCCGTAGTCTACGAGCAGTACTTC
NA | TRBJ2-3 | NA | TRBV28 | CASSPHRFYGTDTQYF | TGTGCCAGCAGTCCCCACCGGTTTTACGGCACAGATACGCAGTATTTT
NA | TRBJ2-7 | TRBD2 | TRBV5-3 | CARSFLGSAGAVGPQGTYEQYF | TGTGCCAGAAGCTTTTTAGGGTCGGCGGGAGCAGTAGGGCCCCAAGGTACCTACGAGCAGTACTTC
NA | TRBJ2-1 | TRBD2 | TRBV27 | CASSVGTLAGGLWEQFF | TGTGCCAGCAGCGTGGGGACTCTAGCGGGTGGGCTTTGGGAGCAGTTCTTC
few | TRBJ1-1 | TRBD1 | TRBV5-6 | CASSPDGTANTEAFF | TGTGCCAGCAGCCCCGACGGGACAGCGAACACTGAAGCTTTCTTT
few | TRBJ1-2 | NA | TRBV9 | CASSVVRGGYTF | TGTGCCAGCAGCGTAGTAAGAGGGGGCTACACCTTC
once | TRBJ2-6 | TRBD1 | TRBV7-2 | CASRQGRHGANVLTF | TGTGCCAGCAGACAGGGGCGACACGGGGCCAACGTCCTGACTTTC
NA | TRBJ1-2 | TRBD1 | TRBV12-3/TRBV12-4 | CASSIGQGPTF | TGTGCCAGCAGTATCGGACAGGGCCCCACCTTC
NA | TRBJ2-1 | NA | TRBV19 | CASSRMGREQFF | TGTGCCAGTAGTCGGATGGGGCGGGAGCAGTTCTTC
NA | TRBJ1-2 | NA | TRBV7-6 | CASSSSRVLNYGYTF | TGTGCCAGCAGCTCGAGCAGGGTGCTAAACTATGGCTACACCTTC
NA | TRBJ2-3 | TRBD2 | TRBV19 | CASSPGRRGVSTDTQYF | TGTGCCAGTTCCCCGGGGCGTCGGGGGGTGAGCACAGATACGCAGTATTTT
once | TRBJ1-6 | NA | TRBV4-1 | CASSYLSGTFVSPLHF | TGCGCCAGCAGCTACCTCTCCGGGACATTCGTTTCACCCCTCCACTTT
NA | TRBJ1-2 | NA | TRBV10-3 | CAIIGGQEEGYTF | TGTGCCATCATTGGCGGCCAGGAGGAAGGCTACACCTTC
NA | TRBJ1-1 | NA | TRBV19 | CASRSRGTAEAFF | TGTGCCAGTAGAAGCAGGGGCACGGCTGAAGCTTTCTTT
NA | TRBJ1-1 | NA | TRBV30 | CAWNGGNAEAFF | TGTGCCTGGAACGGCGGGAACGCTGAAGCTTTCTTT
NA | TRBJ1-1 | NA | TRBV28 | CASLGGNPATEAFF | TGTGCCAGCCTGGGGGGAAATCCGGCCACTGAAGCTTTCTTT
once | TRBJ2-7 | TRBD2 | TRBV5-1 | CASSWKQGSGGASYEQYF | TGCGCCAGCAGCTGGAAACAGGGAAGCGGGGGGGCATCCTACGAGCAGTACTTC
NA | TRBJ2-7 | TRBD1 | TRBV14 | CASSQPGTGFYEQYF | TGTGCCAGCAGCCAACCCGGGACAGGGTTCTACGAGCAGTACTTC
NA | TRBJ1-2 | NA | TRBV30 | CAWSATGTTDNYGYTF | TGTGCCTGGAGTGCTACCGGGACAACCGATAACTATGGCTACACCTTC
NA | TRBJ2-3 | TRBD2 | TRBV7-3 | CASSLGLAGGPATDTQYF | TGTGCCAGCAGCCTCGGACTAGCGGGGGGGCCAGCGACAGATACGCAGTATTTT
NA | TRBJ2-2 | TRBD1 | TRBV5-6 | CASSPRTGTGELFF | TGTGCCAGCAGCCCTCGGACAGGAACCGGGGAGCTGTTTTTT
NA | TRBJ2-1 | TRBD2 | TRBV7-8 | CASSRLAGEVNEQFF | TGTGCCAGCAGCCGACTAGCGGGAGAGGTCAATGAGCAGTTCTTC
NA | TRBJ2-7 | TRBD2 | TRBV3-1/TRBV3-2 | CASSQYSGTGYEQYF | TGTGCCAGCAGCCAGTATAGCGGGACTGGTTACGAGCAGTACTTC
NA | TRBJ1-2 | TRBD1 | TRBV27 | CASSPQGAYSGYTF | TGTGCCAGCAGTCCGCAGGGGGCCTACAGCGGCTACACCTTC
NA | TRBJ1-6 | TRBD1 | TRBV5-1 | CASSNAGTGNNSPLHF | TGCGCCAGCAGCAATGCCGGGACAGGGAATAATTCACCCCTCCACTTT
NA | TRBJ2-2 | TRBD1 | TRBV6-5 | CASRTGGSTGELFF | TGTGCCAGCAGGACAGGGGGCAGTACCGGGGAGCTGTTTTTT
few | TRBJ2-2 | NA | TRBV5-1 | CASSERGDDTGELFF | TGCGCCAGCAGCGAAAGAGGTGATGACACCGGGGAGCTGTTTTTT
NA | TRBJ1-1 | NA | TRBV6-5 | CASSYSRGAANTEAFF | TGTGCCAGCAGTTACTCACGGGGGGCTGCGAACACTGAAGCTTTCTTT
NA | TRBJ1-1 | NA | TRBV19 | CASSPRTAKNTEAFF | TGTGCCAGTAGTCCGCGGACAGCGAAGAACACTGAAGCTTTCTTT
NA | TRBJ1-1 | NA | TRBV11-2 | CASSLVLYGTEAFF | TGTGCCAGCAGCTTAGTGCTGTACGGCACTGAAGCTTTCTTT
NA | TRBJ1-5 | NA | TRBV2 | CASRGGDQPQHF | TGTGCCAGCAGGGGGGGTGATCAGCCCCAGCATTTT
NA | TRBJ1-1 | TRBD1 | TRBV29-1 | CSVGQGNTEAFF | TGCAGCGTAGGACAGGGAAACACTGAAGCTTTCTTT
NA | TRBJ2-1 | NA | TRBV19 | CASSGRDNEQFF | TGTGCCAGTAGTGGCAGGGACAATGAGCAGTTCTTC
NA | TRBJ1-4 | NA | TRBV14 | CASSQDDWEKLFF | TGTGCCAGCAGCCAAGATGACTGGGAAAAACTGTTTTTT
NA | TRBJ2-2 | TRBD2 | TRBV19 | CARRPLARGGANTGELFF | TGTGCCCGGCGCCCCCTCGCTCGCGGGGGGGCGAACACCGGGGAGCTGTTTTTT
NA | TRBJ1-5 | NA | TRBV5-1 | CASSPGGGNQPQHF | TGCGCCAGCAGCCCGGGAGGAGGAAATCAGCCCCAGCATTTT
NA | TRBJ1-2 | TRBD1 | TRBV5-4 | CASSLDPGQGPGGYTF | TGTGCCAGCAGCTTGGATCCGGGACAGGGCCCCGGTGGCTACACCTTC
NA | TRBJ1-2 | NA | TRBV18 | CASSPPPQGSNGYTF | TGTGCCAGCTCACCACCTCCGCAGGGCAGTAACGGCTACACCTTC
NA | TRBJ1-2 | TRBD1 | TRBV14 | CASSQVGTETWGYTF | TGTGCCAGCAGCCAAGTAGGGACAGAGACCTGGGGCTACACCTTC
once | TRBJ1-3 | NA | TRBV6-5 | CALKTSSGNTIYF | TGTGCCCTCAAAACATCGTCTGGAAACACCATATATTTT
NA | TRBJ2-1 | NA | TRBV7-9 | CASSLYVSNEQFF | TGTGCCAGCAGCTTATACGTTAGCAATGAGCAGTTCTTC
NA | TRBJ1-1 | TRBD1 | TRBV28 | CASRRRTGGGGTEAFF | TGTGCCAGCAGGCGAAGGACAGGGGGAGGAGGTACTGAAGCTTTCTTT
NA | TRBJ1-6 | NA | TRBV7-9 | CASSFGGQTVSPLHF | TGTGCCAGCAGCTTTGGGGGACAAACAGTTTCACCCCTCCACTTT
NA | TRBJ2-3 | NA | TRBV13 | CASSLTPGDTQYF | TGTGCCAGCAGCTTAACCCCCGGAGATACGCAGTATTTT
NA | TRBJ1-3 | NA | TRBV10-3 | CAITEGLVGGNTIYF | TGTGCCATCACTGAGGGGCTTGTAGGTGGAAACACCATATATTTT
NA | TRBJ2-7 | TRBD1 | TRBV7-8 | CASSLASGTGTYF | TGTGCCAGCAGCTTAGCTTCCGGGACAGGGACGTACTTC
NA | TRBJ1-5 | TRBD1 | TRBV28 | CASSLRGRQPQHF | TGTGCCAGCAGTTTAAGGGGGCGACAGCCCCAGCATTTT
many | TRBJ1-6 | TRBD1 | TRBV19 | CASRGARGNNSPLHF | TGTGCCAGTAGGGGGGCCAGGGGGAATAATTCACCCCTCCACTTT
NA | TRBJ1-1 | NA | TRBV6-6 | CASSYWREAEAFF | TGTGCCAGCAGTTACTGGAGGGAGGCTGAAGCTTTCTTT
NA | TRBJ2-3 | TRBD2 | TRBV27 | CASSSGLALDTQYF | TGTGCCAGCAGTTCCGGACTAGCATTGGATACGCAGTATTTT